A selection of T cell receptor beta chains follows, all from one sample in a study of shared T cell receptors in the human thymus. The method was immunoSEQ multiplex PCR; TCRdb's version includes in-frame clones alone and lacks a portion of them. The sample has approximately 660,000 clones; approximately 88% are singletons. These same records also appear under a second study, on human thymus T cells.

The sample taken for sequencing was thymocytes. The receptors originated from a boy under two years old with a congenital heart defect. CDR3s include the opening cysteine and the closing phenylalanine or tryptophan. Each record gives: J gene, clone size, V gene, D gene, CDR3 protein, CDR3 DNA. D genes are given only for firm matches. Not every row has a clone size; where given, it reads once, few, many or a size class.

TRBJ2-1	.	TRBV7-8	TRBD2	CASSRRWRAGGDYNEQFF	TGTGCCAGCAGCCGCCGGTGGAGAGCGGGAGGGGACTACAATGAGCAGTTCTTC
TRBJ2-7	.	TRBV7-2	TRBD2	CASSPGGGPKYEQYF	TGTGCCAGCAGCCCCGGGGGGGGGCCTAAGTACGAGCAGTACTTC
TRBJ1-4	once	TRBV19	TRBD1	CASSNRDRGLLTEKLFF	TGTGCCAGTAGTAACCGGGACAGGGGCCTCCTAACCGAAAAACTGTTTTTT
TRBJ1-2	.	TRBV19	TRBD1	CASRTGVGYGYTF	TGTGCCAGTAGAACAGGGGTAGGCTATGGCTACACCTTC
TRBJ2-5	.	TRBV29-1	TRBD2	CSVELAGGPWETQYF	TGCAGCGTTGAACTAGCGGGAGGGCCTTGGGAGACCCAGTACTTC
TRBJ2-7	.	TRBV28	.	CASSFQGYEQYF	TGTGCCAGCAGTTTCCAGGGCTACGAGCAGTACTTC
TRBJ1-2	.	TRBV2	TRBD1	CASSTGAYGYTF	TGTGCCAGCAGTACAGGGGCCTATGGCTACACCTTC
TRBJ2-4	.	TRBV4-1	.	CASSCDVAPKNIQYF	TGCGCCAGCAGCTGCGACGTAGCTCCCAAAAACATTCAGTACTTC
TRBJ2-4	.	TRBV7-2	.	CASSQPGGESAKNIQYF	TGTGCCAGCAGCCAGCCGGGGGGCGAGTCGGCCAAAAACATTCAGTACTTC
TRBJ2-3	.	TRBV5-8	TRBD1	CASSLVLGQGTDTQYF	TGTGCCAGCAGCTTGGTATTAGGACAGGGGACAGATACGCAGTATTTT
TRBJ1-2	.	TRBV4-3	.	CASSPNRGSYGYTF	TGCGCCAGCAGCCCGAATCGTGGGAGCTATGGCTACACCTTC
TRBJ1-2	.	TRBV6-6	.	CASRPFRALYGYTF	TGTGCCAGCAGACCCTTCAGGGCTCTCTATGGCTACACCTTC
TRBJ2-3	.	TRBV4-3	TRBD1	CASSLQTGSPTDTQYF	TGCGCCAGCAGCCTCCAGACAGGGAGCCCCACAGATACGCAGTATTTT
TRBJ1-2	.	TRBV5-8	.	CASSFRGVIGYTF	TGTGCCAGCAGCTTTCGCGGGGTTATAGGCTACACCTTC
TRBJ1-2	.	TRBV28	.	CASSFSRGGGYGYTF	TGTGCCAGCAGTTTCTCCAGGGGAGGGGGCTATGGCTACACCTTC
TRBJ2-7	.	TRBV28	TRBD1	CASSSPKGQLYEQHF	TGTGCCAGCAGTTCCCCCAAGGGACAGCTCTACGAGCAGCACTTC
TRBJ1-2	once	TRBV9	.	CASSVERGTAIGYTF	TGTGCCAGCAGCGTAGAAAGGGGAACAGCTATCGGCTACACCTTC
TRBJ2-6	.	TRBV4-1	.	CASSQEPGISSGANVLTF	TGCGCCAGCAGCCAAGAGCCAGGGATCAGCTCTGGGGCCAACGTCCTGACTTTC
TRBJ2-2	.	TRBV4-3	.	CASSQGAQEITGELFF	TGCGCCAGCAGCCAGGGGGCACAGGAGATCACCGGGGAGCTGTTTTTT
TRBJ1-5	.	TRBV11-2	.	CASSLDGRDNQPQHF	TGTGCCAGCAGCTTAGATGGCAGGGACAATCAGCCCCAGCATTTT
TRBJ2-3	.	TRBV27	.	CASSLGGARADTQYF	TGTGCCAGCAGTTTAGGGGGGGCGAGGGCAGATACGCAGTATTTT
TRBJ1-5	.	TRBV7-9	.	CASDKVNQPQHF	TGTGCCAGCGACAAGGTCAATCAGCCCCAGCATTTT
TRBJ2-5	.	TRBV4-2	TRBD1	CASSQDRVSGTGEGETQYF	TGTGCCAGCAGCCAAGATAGGGTTTCCGGGACAGGGGAAGGCGAGACCCAGTACTTC
TRBJ2-2	.	TRBV10-1	TRBD2	CASASTSARFANTGELFF	TGCGCCAGCGCATCCACTAGCGCGAGGTTCGCGAACACCGGGGAGCTGTTTTTT
TRBJ1-5	.	TRBV7-7	TRBD1	CASSDRGEQPQHF	TGTGCCAGCAGCGACAGGGGCGAACAGCCCCAGCATTTT
TRBJ2-2	.	TRBV27	.	CASSSGTPNTGELFF	TGTGCCAGCAGTTCCGGGACACCGAACACCGGGGAGCTGTTTTTT
TRBJ2-7	.	TRBV7-2	TRBD2	CASSLWRGSDEQYF	TGTGCCAGCAGCTTATGGCGCGGGAGTGACGAGCAGTACTTC
TRBJ2-2	.	TRBV27	TRBD2	CASRPYGTSGRVGRTGELFF	TGTGCCAGCAGGCCCTACGGGACTAGCGGGAGAGTGGGAAGGACCGGGGAGCTGTTTTTT
TRBJ2-2	.	TRBV7-2	TRBD2	CASSPRAGAGERTGELFF	TGTGCCAGCAGCCCGAGAGCTGGGGCGGGAGAGCGCACCGGGGAGCTGTTTTTT
TRBJ2-7	once	TRBV14	.	CASSQVNTRAGPRGEQYF	TGTGCCAGCAGCCAAGTAAACACAAGGGCAGGGCCGAGGGGGGAGCAGTACTTC
TRBJ1-2	.	TRBV10-3	.	CAISESGGHHYGYTF	TGTGCCATCAGTGAGTCCGGGGGGCATCACTATGGCTACACCTTC
TRBJ2-7	once	TRBV27	TRBD2	CASSLKALAGANSYEQYF	TGTGCCAGCAGTTTAAAGGCACTAGCGGGAGCCAACTCCTACGAGCAGTACTTC
TRBJ2-1	.	TRBV7-9	TRBD2	CASSLASGLAGGLNEQFF	TGTGCCAGCAGCCTGGCTTCGGGACTAGCGGGAGGGCTCAATGAGCAGTTCTTC
TRBJ2-7	.	TRBV18	.	CASSPGTQGGYEQYF	TGTGCCAGCTCACCCGGGACACAGGGCGGGTACGAGCAGTACTTC
TRBJ1-2	few	TRBV21-1	.	CASGRTGFNYGYTF	TGTGCCAGCGGACGGACAGGGTTTAACTATGGCTACACCTTC
TRBJ1-2	.	TRBV21-1	.	CASSKAGAARYGYTF	TGTGCCAGCAGCAAGGCTGGGGCCGCCCGCTATGGCTACACCTTC
TRBJ2-3	.	TRBV11-2	TRBD2	CASSPPGLPPDTQYF	TGTGCCAGCAGCCCTCCGGGACTACCCCCAGATACGCAGTATTTT
TRBJ2-5	.	TRBV10-3	TRBD2	CAISSLAGQETQYF	TGTGCCATCAGTTCCCTAGCGGGTCAAGAGACCCAGTACTTC
TRBJ1-5	.	TRBV6-1	.	CASSVVGAGNQPQHF	TGTGCCAGCAGTGTTGTGGGGGCAGGTAATCAGCCCCAGCATTTT
TRBJ2-2	.	TRBV5-4	TRBD1	CASSLPGQANTGELFF	TGTGCCAGCAGCTTACCGGGACAGGCGAACACCGGGGAGCTGTTTTTT
TRBJ2-1	.	TRBV30	TRBD1	CAWRTGGLASYNEQFF	TGTGCCTGGAGGACAGGGGGCCTGGCGAGTTACAATGAGCAGTTCTTC
TRBJ2-1	.	TRBV4-2	TRBD2	CASSQDRLAGGYNEQFF	TGTGCCAGCAGCCAAGATAGACTAGCGGGAGGGTACAATGAGCAGTTCTTC
TRBJ1-2	.	TRBV5-5	TRBD1	CASSLKEGVQGDCYGYTF	TGTGCCAGCAGCTTGAAGGAGGGGGTACAGGGGGACTGCTATGGCTACACCTTC
TRBJ2-5	.	TRBV5-6	.	CASSRREETQYF	TGTGCCAGCAGCCGAAGGGAGGAGACCCAGTACTTC
TRBJ2-1	.	TRBV27	TRBD2	CASSLLFRPSGRPNEQFF	TGTGCCAGCAGTTTACTCTTTCGTCCTAGCGGGAGGCCCAATGAGCAGTTCTTC
TRBJ2-3	.	TRBV4-3	TRBD1	CASSCGTGDADTQYF	TGCGCCAGCAGCTGCGGGACAGGGGACGCAGATACGCAGTATTTT
TRBJ1-5	.	TRBV29-1	TRBD1	CSVVLGGQGENQPQHF	TGCAGCGTTGTTCTAGGGGGACAGGGGGAAAATCAGCCCCAGCATTTT